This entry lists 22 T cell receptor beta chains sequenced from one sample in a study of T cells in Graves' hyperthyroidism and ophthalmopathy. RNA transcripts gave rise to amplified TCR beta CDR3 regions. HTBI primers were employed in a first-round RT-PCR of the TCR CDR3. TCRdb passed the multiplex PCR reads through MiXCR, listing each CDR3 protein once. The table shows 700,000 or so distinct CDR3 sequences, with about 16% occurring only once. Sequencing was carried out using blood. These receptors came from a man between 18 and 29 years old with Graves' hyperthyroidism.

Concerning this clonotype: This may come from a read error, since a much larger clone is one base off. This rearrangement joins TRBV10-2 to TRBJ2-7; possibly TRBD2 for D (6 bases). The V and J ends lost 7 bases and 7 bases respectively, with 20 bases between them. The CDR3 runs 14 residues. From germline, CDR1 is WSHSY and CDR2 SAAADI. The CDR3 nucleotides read TGCGCCAGCAATCATGCCGGGAGAGACAATGAGCAGTACTTC. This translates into CASNHAGRDNEQYF.

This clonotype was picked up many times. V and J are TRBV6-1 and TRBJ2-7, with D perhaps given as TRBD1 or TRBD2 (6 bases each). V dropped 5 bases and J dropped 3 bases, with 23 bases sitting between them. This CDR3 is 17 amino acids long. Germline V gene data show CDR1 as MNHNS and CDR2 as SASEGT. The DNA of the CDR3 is TGTGCCAGCAGTTTCAACAGGGTTTCACGGGAGTTCTACGAGCAGTACTTC. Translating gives CASSFNRVSREFYEQYF.

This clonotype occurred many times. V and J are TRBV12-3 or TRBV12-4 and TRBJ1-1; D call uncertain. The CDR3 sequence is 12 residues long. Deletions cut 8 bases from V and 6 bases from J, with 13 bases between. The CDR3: CASGTRRAEAFF. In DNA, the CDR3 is TGTGCCAGCGGAACGAGACGGGCTGAAGCTTTCTTT.

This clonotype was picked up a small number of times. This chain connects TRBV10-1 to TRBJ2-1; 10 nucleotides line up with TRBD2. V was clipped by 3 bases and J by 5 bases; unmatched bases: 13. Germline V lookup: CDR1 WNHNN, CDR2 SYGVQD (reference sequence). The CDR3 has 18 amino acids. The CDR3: CASSDGVAGGRRDNEQFF. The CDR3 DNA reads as TGCGCCAGCAGTGACGGGGTAGCGGGAGGCCGGCGCGACAATGAGCAGTTCTTC.

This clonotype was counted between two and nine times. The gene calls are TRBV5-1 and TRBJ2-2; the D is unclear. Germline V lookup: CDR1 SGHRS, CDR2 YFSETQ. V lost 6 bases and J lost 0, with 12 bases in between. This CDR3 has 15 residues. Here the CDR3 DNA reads TGCGCCAGCACCATCCCGGAAACGAACACCGGGGAGCTGTTTTTT. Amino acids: CASTIPETNTGELFF.

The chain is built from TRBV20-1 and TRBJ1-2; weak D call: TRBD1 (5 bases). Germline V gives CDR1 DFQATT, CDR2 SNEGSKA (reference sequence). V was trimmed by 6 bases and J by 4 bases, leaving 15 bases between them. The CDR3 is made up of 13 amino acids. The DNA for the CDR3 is TGCAGTGCCACCGCAGGGCCGGGCTATGGCTACACCTTC. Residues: CSATAGPGYGYTF.

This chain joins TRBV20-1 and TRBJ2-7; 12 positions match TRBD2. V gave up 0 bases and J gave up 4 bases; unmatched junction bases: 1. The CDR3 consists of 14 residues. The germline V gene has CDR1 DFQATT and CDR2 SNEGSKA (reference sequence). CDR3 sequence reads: CSARDLAGGYEQYF. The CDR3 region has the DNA TGCAGTGCTAGAGATCTAGCGGGGGGGTACGAGCAGTACTTC.

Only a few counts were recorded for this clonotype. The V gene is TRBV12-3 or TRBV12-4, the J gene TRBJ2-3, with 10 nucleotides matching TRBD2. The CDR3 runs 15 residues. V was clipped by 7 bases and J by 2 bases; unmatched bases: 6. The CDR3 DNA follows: TGTGCCAGCACCCGAGCGGGAGGGATCACAGATACGCAGTATTTT. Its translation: CASTRAGGITDTQYF.

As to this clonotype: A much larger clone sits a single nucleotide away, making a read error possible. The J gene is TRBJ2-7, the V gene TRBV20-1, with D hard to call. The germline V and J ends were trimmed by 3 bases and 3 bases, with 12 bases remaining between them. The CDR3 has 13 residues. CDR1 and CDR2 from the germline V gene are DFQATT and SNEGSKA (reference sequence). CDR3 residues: CSARLPGLYEQYF. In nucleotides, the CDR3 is TGCAGTGCTAGGCTCCCGGGCCTCTACGAGCAGTACTTC.

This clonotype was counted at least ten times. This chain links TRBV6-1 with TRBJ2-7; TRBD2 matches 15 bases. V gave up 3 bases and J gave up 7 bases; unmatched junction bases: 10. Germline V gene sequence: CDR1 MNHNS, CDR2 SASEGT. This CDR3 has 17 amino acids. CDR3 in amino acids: CASSDGLAGGPLDEQYF. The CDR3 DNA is TGTGCCAGCAGTGATGGACTAGCGGGAGGGCCCTTAGATGAGCAGTACTTC.

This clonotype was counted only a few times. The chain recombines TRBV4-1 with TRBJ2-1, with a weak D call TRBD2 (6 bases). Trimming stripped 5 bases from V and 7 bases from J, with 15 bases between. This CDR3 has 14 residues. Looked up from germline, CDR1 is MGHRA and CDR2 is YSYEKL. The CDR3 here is CASSDRERRNEQFF. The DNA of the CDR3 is TGCGCCAGCAGCGACCGGGAGCGGAGGAATGAGCAGTTCTTC.

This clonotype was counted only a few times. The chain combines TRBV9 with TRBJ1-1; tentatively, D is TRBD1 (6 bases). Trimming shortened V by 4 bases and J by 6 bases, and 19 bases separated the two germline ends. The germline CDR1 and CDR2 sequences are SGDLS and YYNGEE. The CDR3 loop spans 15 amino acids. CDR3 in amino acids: CASSPGGPGKPEAFF. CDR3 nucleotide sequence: TGTGCCAGCAGCCCCGGGGGGCCGGGAAAACCTGAAGCTTTCTTT.

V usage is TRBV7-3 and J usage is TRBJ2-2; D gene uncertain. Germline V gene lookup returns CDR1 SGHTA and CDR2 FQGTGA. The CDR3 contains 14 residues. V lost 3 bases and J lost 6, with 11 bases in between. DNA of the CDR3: TGTGCCAGCAGCTTGGATCCCGGGTCCGGGGAGCTGTTTTTT. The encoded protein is CASSLDPGSGELFF.

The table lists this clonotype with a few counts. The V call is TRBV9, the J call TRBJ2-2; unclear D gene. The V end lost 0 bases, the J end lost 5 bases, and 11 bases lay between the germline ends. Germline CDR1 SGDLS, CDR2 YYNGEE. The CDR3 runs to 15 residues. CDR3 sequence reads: CASSVGPLLTGELFF. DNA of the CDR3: TGTGCCAGCAGCGTAGGGCCCCTTCTGACCGGGGAGCTGTTTTTT.

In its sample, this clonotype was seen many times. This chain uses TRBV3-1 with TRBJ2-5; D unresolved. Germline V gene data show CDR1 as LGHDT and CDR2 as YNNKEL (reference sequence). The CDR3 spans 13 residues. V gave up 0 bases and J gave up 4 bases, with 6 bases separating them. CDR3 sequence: CASSQDPPETQYF. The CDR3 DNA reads TGTGCCAGCAGCCAAGATCCACCAGAGACCCAGTACTTC.

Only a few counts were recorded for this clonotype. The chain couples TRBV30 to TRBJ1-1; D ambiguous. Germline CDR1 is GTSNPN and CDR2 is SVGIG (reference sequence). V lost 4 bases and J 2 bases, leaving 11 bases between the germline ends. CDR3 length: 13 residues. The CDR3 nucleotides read TGTGCCTGGAATCCGGGTTTTAACACTGAAGCTTTCTTT. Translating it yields CAWNPGFNTEAFF.

CDR3 amino acids: CASSLKTGFEAFF. In nucleotides, the CDR3 is TGCGCCAGCAGCTTGAAAACAGGCTTTGAAGCTTTCTTT. The chain carries TRBV5-1 and TRBJ1-1; D might be TRBD1 (5 bases). This CDR3 has 13 amino acids. Trimming took 1 base from V and 7 from J, leaving 11 bases between them. CDR1 and CDR2 (germline): SGHRS, YFSETQ.

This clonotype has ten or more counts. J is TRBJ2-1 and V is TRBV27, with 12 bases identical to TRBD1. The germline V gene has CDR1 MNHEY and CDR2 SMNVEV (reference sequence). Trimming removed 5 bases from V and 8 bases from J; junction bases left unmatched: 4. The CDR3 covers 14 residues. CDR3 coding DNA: TGTGCCAGCAGTCGGGACAGGGGGCGGGATGAGCAGTTCTTC. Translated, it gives CASSRDRGRDEQFF.

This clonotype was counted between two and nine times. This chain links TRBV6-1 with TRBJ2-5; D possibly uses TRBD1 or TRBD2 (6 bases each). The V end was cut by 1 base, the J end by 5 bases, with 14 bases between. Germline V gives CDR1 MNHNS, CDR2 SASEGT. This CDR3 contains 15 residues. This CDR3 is CASSEGPGAGETQYF. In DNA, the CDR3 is TGTGCCAGCAGTGAAGGCCCGGGGGCGGGGGAGACCCAGTACTTC.

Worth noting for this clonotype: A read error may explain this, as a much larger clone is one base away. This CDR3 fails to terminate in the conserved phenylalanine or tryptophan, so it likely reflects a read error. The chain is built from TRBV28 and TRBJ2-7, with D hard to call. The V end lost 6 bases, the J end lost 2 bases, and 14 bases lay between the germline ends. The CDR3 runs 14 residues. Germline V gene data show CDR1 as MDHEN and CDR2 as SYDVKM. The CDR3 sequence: CASRGGGLTYEQYL. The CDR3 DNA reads TGTGCCAGCAGAGGCGGTGGGCTGACCTACGAGCAGTACCTC.

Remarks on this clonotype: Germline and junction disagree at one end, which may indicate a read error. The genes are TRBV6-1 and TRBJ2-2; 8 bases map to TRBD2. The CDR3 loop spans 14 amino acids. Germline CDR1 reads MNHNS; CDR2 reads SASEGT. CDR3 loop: CASRSGGPTGGLFF. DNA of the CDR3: TGTGCCAGCAGATCGGGAGGGCCCACCGGGGGGCTGTTTTTT.

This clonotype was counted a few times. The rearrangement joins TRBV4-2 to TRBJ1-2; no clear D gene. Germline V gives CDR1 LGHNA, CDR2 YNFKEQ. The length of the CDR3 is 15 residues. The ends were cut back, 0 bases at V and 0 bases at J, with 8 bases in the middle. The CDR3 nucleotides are TGTGCCAGCAGCCAAGAGGGCCGACCTAACTATGGCTACACCTTC. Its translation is CASSQEGRPNYGYTF.